The text below deals with one TCR beta chain. Recruits, aged about 18 to 90 years, lived in 20 to 30 US areas. Assignment of participants to cohorts was predicated upon participant-reported clinical history. The data are from a study of blood T cell repertoires in COVID-19. As for the study in general: The United States, Italy and Spain supplied acute and convalescent COVID-19 samples.

Authors' data handling: For nucleated cells, counts were estimated from reference gene primer amplification. Method: immunoSEQ multiplex PCR; TCRdb's copy keeps in-frame clones and lacks some. That table gives V, J and clone size, and the DNA gave D and trimming. The table lists around 270,000 clones, approximately 89% of them singletons. Germline lookup yields CDR1 SGHTA and CDR2 FQGNSA. This CDR3 region has 14 residues. The ends lost 4 bases at V and 4 bases at J; junction bases unmatched: 6. The chain joins TRBV7-2 to TRBJ1-2; 7 bases match TRBD1. The sample was PBMCs or T cells enriched from blood (not recorded which). This receptor was obtained from a woman aged 35 to 49 who had been exposed to COVID-19. The DNA for the CDR3 is TGTGCCAGCAGCTCGACCGGGACAGTCTATGGCTACACCTTC. Translating gives CASSSTGTVYGYTF.